The 32 T cell receptor beta chains below come from one sample, sequenced in a study of CD8 T cells in Susac syndrome. Random hexamers were used to reverse transcribe the RNA input (about 0.45 to 1 ug). TCRdb re-analysed the immunoSEQ multiplex PCR reads in MiXCR, keeping a single row per CDR3 protein. The sample yields some 77,000 distinct CDR3 sequences, 90% to 95% seen once. Specimen: CD4+ T cells from PBMCs. Receptor source: a human donor with Susac syndrome.

Of note for this clonotype: No DNA is shown, since the ends of the CDR3 on it are uncertain; the CDR3 is the one TCRdb lists. J is TRBJ1-1 and V is TRBV6-1; the table gives TRBD1 as D, unverified against the DNA. The CDR3 is 17 amino acids long, termini counted. Germline CDR1 and CDR2: MNHNS and SASEGT. The chain's CDR3 is CASSKEDRVGLGTEAFF.

The chain has TRBV12-3 or TRBV12-4 and TRBJ1-5; D gene ambiguous. CDR3 size: 16 residues. Trimming pared 5 bases from V and 0 bases from J, leaving 14 bases between. CDR3 region: CASSPSGGYSNQPQHF. CDR3 DNA sequence: TGTGCCAGCAGTCCCAGCGGAGGATATAGCAATCAGCCCCAGCATTTT.

V is TRBV12-3 or TRBV12-4 and J is TRBJ1-2; D is perhaps TRBD1 (5 bases). Trimming cost V 3 bases and J 4 bases, with 6 bases left between them. The CDR3 length is 12 residues. The CDR3 loop reads CASSLQGYGYTF. The DNA for the CDR3 is TGTGCCAGCAGTTTGCAGGGCTATGGCTACACCTTC.

This chain uses TRBV19 with TRBJ2-3; unclear D gene. Looked up from germline, CDR1 is LNHDA and CDR2 is SQIVND (reference sequence). The CDR3 is 12 residues long. Trimming left V 5 bases short and J 3 bases short, with 6 bases between. CDR3 DNA: TGTGCCAGTAGTGGGATGACAGATACGCAGTATTTT. Translating gives CASSGMTDTQYF.

This chain links TRBV5-4 with TRBJ2-1; D gene unclear. This CDR3 is built from 13 residues. Germline CDR1 is SGHNT and CDR2 is YYREEE (reference sequence). V was clipped by 0 bases and J by 7 bases, with 8 bases between them. For the CDR3, the DNA is TGTGCCAGCAGCTTGGCTTTGGGTAATGAGCAGTTCTTC. It is translated as CASSLALGNEQFF.

The CDR3 DNA is TGTGCCAGCAGCCTGACATATTCTAATGAAAAACTGTTTTTT. Protein sequence: CASSLTYSNEKLFF. V and J are TRBV7-2 and TRBJ1-4; unclear D gene. The CDR3 covers 14 residues. Germline V gene data show CDR1 as SGHTA and CDR2 as FQGNSA. Trimming took off 5 bases at V and 3 bases at J, with 10 bases between the two ends. Variable domain in full (rest from reference TRBV7-2 and TRBJ1-4): GAGVSQSPSNKVTEKGKDVELRCDPISGHTALYWYRQSLGQGLEFLIYFQGNSAPDKSGLPSDRFSAERTGGSVSTLTIQRTQQEDSAVYLCASSLTYSNEKLFFGSGTQLSVL.

This chain links TRBV7-2 with TRBJ2-2; possibly TRBD2 for D (6 bases). V was pared by 2 bases and J by 6 bases, with 10 bases between. Germline V gene lookup returns CDR1 SGHTA and CDR2 FQGNSA. This CDR3 spans 14 amino acids. DNA of the CDR3: TGTGCCAGCAGCTTAAAGGGAGGTTCCGGGGAGCTGTTTTTT. Its translation is CASSLKGGSGELFF.

V usage is TRBV20-1 and J usage is TRBJ2-7; D is possibly TRBD1 (5 bases). The CDR3 has 14 residues. The V end lost 6 bases, the J end lost 1 base, and 16 bases lay between the germline ends. Per germline, CDR1 DFQATT and CDR2 SNEGSKA (reference sequence). The CDR3 loop is CSALFQDTSYEQYF. For the CDR3, the DNA is TGCAGTGCCCTTTTCCAGGACACTTCCTACGAGCAGTACTTC.

The chain is built from TRBV18 and TRBJ2-7; 10 bases line up with TRBD1. Germline CDR1 KGHSH, CDR2 LQKENI. The CDR3 length is 14 residues. The V segment lost 1 base and the J segment 5 bases; nucleotides outside the gene matches: 2. The CDR3 region has the DNA TGTGCCAGCTCACCACGGGACAGGGGAAACGAGCAGTACTTC. It is translated as CASSPRDRGNEQYF.

The chain has TRBV7-2 and TRBJ2-3, with D hard to call. Germline assignment: CDR1 SGHTA and CDR2 FQGNSA. V was pared by 3 bases and J by 6 bases, with 4 bases between. The CDR3 extends over 11 amino acids. CDR3 in DNA: TGTGCCAGCAGCTTTTTCGATACGCAGTATTTT. Protein: CASSFFDTQYF.

The chain is built from TRBV30 and TRBJ2-1; D gene ambiguous. The CDR3 is 11 residues long. Germline CDR1 and CDR2: GTSNPN and SVGIG (reference sequence). Trimming took 4 bases from V and 6 from J, leaving 7 bases between them. CDR3 coding DNA: TGTGCCTGGATGTGGGGCAATGAGCAGTTCTTC. This codes for CAWMWGNEQFF.

This rearrangement joins TRBV7-2 to TRBJ2-3, with 10 bases identical to TRBD1. With 6 bases clipped from V and 3 bases from J, the junction kept 12 bases outside the gene matches. This CDR3 is built from 17 residues. Germline values: CDR1 SGHTA, CDR2 FQGNSA. In DNA, the CDR3 is TGTGCCAGCAGACCAAAAACGGGACAGGGGATGACAGATACGCAGTATTTT. Protein product: CASRPKTGQGMTDTQYF.

J is TRBJ2-1 and V is TRBV6-5, with 7 bases that match TRBD1. The CDR3 extends over 15 amino acids. Germline trimming cut 6 bases from V and 0 bases from J; bases unmatched to any gene: 5. The V gene's germline CDR1 is MNHEY and CDR2 SVGAGI. The DNA of the CDR3 is TGTGCCAGCAGCCCGGGACAGCACTCCTACAATGAGCAGTTCTTC. It encodes CASSPGQHSYNEQFF.

The chain recombines TRBV6-4 with TRBJ1-2; 7 nucleotides match TRBD1. CDR1 MRHNA and CDR2 SNTAGT come from the germline V gene. The CDR3 is 14 amino acids. V lost 7 bases to trimming and J lost 2 bases; unmatched junction nucleotides: 7. CDR3 bases: TGTGCCAGCATCCTGACAGGGTCCAACTATGGCTACACCTTC. It yields the protein CASILTGSNYGYTF.

The V call is TRBV7-2, the J call TRBJ2-7; D is possibly TRBD2 (6 bases). Trimming stripped 1 base from V and 0 bases from J, with 13 bases between. CDR3 size: 16 residues. Germline CDR1 is SGHTA and CDR2 is FQGNSA. The CDR3 spells CASSLVGGLSSYEQYF. The CDR3 nucleotides are TGTGCCAGCAGCTTAGTCGGGGGATTAAGCTCCTACGAGCAGTACTTC.

This sequence joins TRBV6-5 and TRBJ2-1, with a tentative D call TRBD2 (6 bases). This CDR3 spans 15 amino acids. The germline V gene has CDR1 MNHEY and CDR2 SVGAGI. Deletions cut 6 bases from V and 5 bases from J, with 17 bases between. CDR3 in DNA: TGTGCCAGCAGGGGGGACTTCGGGACGCACAATGAGCAGTTCTTC. Protein sequence: CASRGDFGTHNEQFF.

CDR3 bases: TGCAGTGCGGCCGGACTAGCGCGACACTACGAGCAGTACTTC. Protein sequence: CSAAGLARHYEQYF. The chain carries TRBV20-1 and TRBJ2-7; 9 bases are shared with TRBD2. CDR3 length: 14 residues. Germline V gives CDR1 DFQATT, CDR2 SNEGSKA (reference sequence). V gave up 6 bases and J gave up 3 bases; unmatched junction bases: 9.

This clonotype came up once. This chain joins TRBV7-3 and TRBJ2-6; TRBD1 might be the D (6 bases). Looked up from germline, CDR1 is SGHTA and CDR2 is FQGTGA. CDR3 size: 16 residues. The V end lost 4 bases, the J end lost 5 bases, and 15 bases lay between the germline ends. CDR3 sequence reads: CASSSPWGPRANVLTF. In DNA form, the CDR3 reads TGTGCCAGCAGCTCGCCGTGGGGGCCTAGGGCCAACGTCCTGACTTTC.

The rearrangement uses TRBV6-2 or TRBV6-3 and TRBJ2-7; 7 bases map to TRBD2. Trimming at V came to 7 bases and at J to 7 bases, leaving 19 bases not matched to a gene. CDR3 size: 16 residues. Germline values: CDR1 MNHEY, CDR2 SVGEGT. Written as DNA, the CDR3 is TGTGCCAGCACGGGAATCAAGCGGGGCCATCAAAGGGAGCAGTACTTC. It translates to CASTGIKRGHQREQYF.

V usage is TRBV6-2 or TRBV6-3 and J usage is TRBJ2-2; D unclear. This CDR3 comprises 12 residues. With 6 bases removed from V and 8 bases from J, the gap between germline ends came to 10 bases. Germline V gene data show CDR1 as MNHEY and CDR2 as SVGEGT. The CDR3 DNA reads TGTGCCAGCAGCCAACTTTGGGGGGAGCTGTTTTTT. Translating it yields CASSQLWGELFF.

The rearrangement uses TRBV10-3 and TRBJ2-3; the D is unclear. Trimming took 4 bases from V and 2 from J, leaving 1 base between them. CDR1 is ENHRY, CDR2 SYGVKD, per germline. The CDR3 has 11 residues. CDR3 DNA sequence: TGTGCCATCAGTGCCACAGATACGCAGTATTTT. Translating gives CAISATDTQYF.

This chain joins TRBV24-1 and TRBJ1-5; TRBD1 matches at 8 bases. Unmatched junction bases numbered 8, after V lost 4 bases and J lost 7 bases. Germline V gene lookup returns CDR1 KGHDR and CDR2 SFDVKD. The CDR3 runs to 15 residues. The CDR3 reads CATSESDRDIQPQHF. As DNA, the CDR3 is TGTGCCACCAGTGAATCGGACAGGGACATCCAGCCCCAGCATTTT.

This chain joins TRBV6-2 or TRBV6-3 and TRBJ2-3; D call uncertain. The germline V gene encodes CDR1 MNHEY and CDR2 SVGEGT. Trimming cost V 6 bases and J 0 bases, with 13 bases left between them. The length of the CDR3 is 15 residues. In nucleotides, the CDR3 is TGTGCCAGCAGCCCCCTCACATCTAGCACAGATACGCAGTATTTT. It is translated as CASSPLTSSTDTQYF.

The V and J genes are TRBV20-1 and TRBJ2-3; D is unresolved. Trimming took 6 bases from V and 2 from J, leaving 6 bases between them. Germline V CDR1 and CDR2: DFQATT, SNEGSKA (reference sequence). The CDR3 runs 11 residues. DNA for the CDR3: TGCAGTGCGGGGAACACAGATACGCAGTATTTT. Translated: CSAGNTDTQYF.

The CDR3 nucleotides are TGTGCCAGTAGCCTAGCGGGAGGGCCAGAGATTTGGAGTAGCACAGATACGCAGTATTTT. This sequence encodes CASSLAGGPEIWSSTDTQYF. The chain joins TRBV19 to TRBJ2-3; 12 bases map to TRBD2. V was pared by 6 bases and J by 0 bases, with 16 bases of the junction left unmatched. Looked up from germline, CDR1 is LNHDA and CDR2 is SQIVND (reference sequence). The CDR3 spans 20 residues. The full variable domain, its missing parts supplied by reference TRBV19 and TRBJ2-3, is DGGITQSPKYLFRKEGQNVTLSCEQNLNHDAMYWYRQDPGQGLRLIYYSQIVNDFQKGDIAEGYSVSREKKESFPLTVTSAQKNPTAFYLCASSLAGGPEIWSSTDTQYFGPGTRLTVL.

This chain connects TRBV5-1 to TRBJ1-1; D possibly corresponds to TRBD1 (5 bases). The V gene's germline CDR1 is SGHRS and CDR2 YFSETQ. V shed 2 bases and J shed 3 bases, with 11 bases lying between them. The CDR3 loop spans 14 amino acids. CDR3 amino acids: CASSLLTADTEAFF. The CDR3, as DNA: TGCGCCAGCAGCTTATTGACAGCCGACACTGAAGCTTTCTTT. Filled out from reference TRBV5-1 and TRBJ1-1, the complete variable domain reads KAGVTQTPRYLIKTRGQQVTLSCSPISGHRSVSWYQQTPGQGLQFLFEYFSETQRNKGNFPGRFSGRQFSNSRSEMNVSTLELGDSALYLCASSLLTADTEAFFGQGTRLTVV.

The chain combines TRBV7-2 with TRBJ2-1; 7 bases are shared with TRBD1. Germline V CDR1 and CDR2: SGHTA, FQGNSA. V lost 3 bases, J lost 1 base, and 3 bases stayed unmatched. The CDR3 loop spans 15 amino acids. The CDR3 DNA reads as TGTGCCAGCAGCTTGCCAGGGGGTTCCTACAATGAGCAGTTCTTC. It codes for CASSLPGGSYNEQFF.

V is TRBV12-3 or TRBV12-4 and J is TRBJ1-5, with D possibly being TRBD1 (5 bases). The V end was cut by 7 bases, the J end by 6 bases, with 13 bases between. The length of the CDR3 is 13 residues. The CDR3 sequence is CASTHGGGQPQHF. The CDR3 DNA reads TGTGCCAGCACTCACGGGGGGGGTCAGCCCCAGCATTTT.

The V call is TRBV2, the J call TRBJ2-7; unclear D gene. Germline V CDR1 and CDR2: SNHLY, FYNNEI. The CDR3 totals 15 residues. V was trimmed by 0 bases and J by 4 bases, leaving 13 bases between them. CDR3 nucleotides: TGTGCCAGCAGTGAAGCGAAAGGTTACCTTTACGAGCAGTACTTC. Amino acid sequence: CASSEAKGYLYEQYF.

The V gene is TRBV25-1, the J gene TRBJ2-7, with D hard to call. CDR3 length: 10 residues. Germline lookup yields CDR1 MGHDK and CDR2 SYGVNS. CDR3 coding DNA: TGTGGAAACAGCCTCTACGAGCAGTACTTC. Its translation is CGNSLYEQYF.

For this clonotype: The CDR3 ends on some other residue instead of the conserved phenylalanine or tryptophan, so this is likely a read error. The chain employs TRBV6-5 and TRBJ1-2, with 8 bases aligning to TRBD1. CDR1 is MNHEY, CDR2 SVGAGI, per germline. V shed 2 bases, J shed 7 bases, and the junction held 3 bases outside the gene matches. This CDR3 region has 13 residues. Here the CDR3 DNA reads TGTGCCAGCAGTTACCAGGGGGCAATTGGCTACACCTCC. Its protein is CASSYQGAIGYTS.

The chain couples TRBV5-1 to TRBJ2-1; a possible D gene is TRBD2 (5 bases). The germline V gene has CDR1 SGHRS and CDR2 YFSETQ. The CDR3 contains 14 residues. The V end lost 5 bases, the J end lost 2 bases, and 11 bases lay between the germline ends. CDR3 sequence: CASRSAETYNEQFF. As DNA, the CDR3 is TGCGCCAGCAGATCAGCGGAAACCTACAATGAGCAGTTCTTC.